The entry below describes one TCR beta chain. The antigen remains unidentified. V dropped 4 bases and J dropped 5 bases, with 11 bases sitting between them. The CDR3 extends over 13 amino acids. The method was immunoSEQ multiplex PCR; TCRdb's version includes in-frame clones alone and lacks a portion of them. The sample has roughly 19,000 clones, 65% to 80% seen once; the top ten hold roughly 16%. The sample belongs to a study of CD4 T cells in relation to SARS-CoV-2 and coronaviruses. Study background: Controls used an HIV-1 Nef peptide pool or no peptide.

The unexposed donors gave CD4+ T cells in about 2010-2019, prior to COVID-19. CD4+ T cells were isolated from the cells after 10 days of culture. The sample was CD4+ T cells from PBMCs, cultured in vitro. This chain connects TRBV12-3 or TRBV12-4 to TRBJ1-1; tentative D call: TRBD1 (6 bases). The TCR comes from a human donor in good health. CDR3 DNA sequence: TGTGCCAGCAGTTCAGGGGTAGTGACTGAAGCTTTCTTT. Translation gives CASSSGVVTEAFF.